The 2 T cell receptor beta chains below come from one sample, sequenced in a study of T-cell reconstitution after alpha-beta-depleted transplantation in children. Study-level points and caveats: By one year post-transplant, T-cell counts and diversity largely arose from T cells that were newly produced.

A library of TCRbeta sequences, prepared with unique molecular identifiers, was generated. TCRdb reprocessed the PCR reads via MiXCR and lists one record per CDR3 protein. The table lists a few hundred thousand distinct CDR3 sequences, just over 7.5% of them singletons, with approximately 9.6% in the top ten. Their target antigens are unknown. This specimen was peripheral blood, taken 360 days after TCRalphabeta/CD19-depleted stem cell transplant. The receptors originated from a female patient aged 2 to 10 who had a stem cell transplant for Fanconi anemia, so the T cells may come from the graft donor.

Ten or more counts support this clonotype. The chain recombines TRBV13 with TRBJ1-3, with TRBD1 matching over 7 bases. The CDR3 is 15 residues long. V lost 5 bases, J lost 4 bases, and 8 bases stayed unmatched. The germline gives CDR1 PRHDT, CDR2 FYEKMQ (reference sequence). The CDR3 spells CASSRATGYGNTIYF. The CDR3 nucleotides are TGTGCCAGCAGCCGGGCGACAGGGTACGGAAACACCATATATTTT.

In its sample, this clonotype was seen many times. The V gene is TRBV7-3, the J gene TRBJ1-1; 7 bases are a match to TRBD1. Germline values: CDR1 SGHTA, CDR2 FQGTGA. The CDR3 covers 15 residues. Trimming cost V 1 base and J 3 bases; bases outside gene matches: 5. The CDR3 region is CASSLIGRGYTEAFF. In DNA, the CDR3 is TGTGCCAGCAGCTTAATCGGCAGGGGGTACACTGAAGCTTTCTTT.